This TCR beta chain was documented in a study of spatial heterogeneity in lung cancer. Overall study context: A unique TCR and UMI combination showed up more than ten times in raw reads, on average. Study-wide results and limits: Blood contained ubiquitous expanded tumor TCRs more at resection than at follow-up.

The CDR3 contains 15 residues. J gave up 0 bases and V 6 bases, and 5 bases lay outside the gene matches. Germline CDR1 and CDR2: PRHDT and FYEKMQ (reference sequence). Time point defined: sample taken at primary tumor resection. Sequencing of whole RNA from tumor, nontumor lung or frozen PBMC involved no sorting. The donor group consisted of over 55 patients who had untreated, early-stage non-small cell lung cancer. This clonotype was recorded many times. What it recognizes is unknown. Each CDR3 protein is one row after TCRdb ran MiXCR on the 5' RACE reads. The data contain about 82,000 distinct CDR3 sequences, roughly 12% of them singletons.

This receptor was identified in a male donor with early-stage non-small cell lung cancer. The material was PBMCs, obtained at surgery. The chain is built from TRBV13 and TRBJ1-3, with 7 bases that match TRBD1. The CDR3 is CASSSGQFSGNTIYF. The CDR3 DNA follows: TGTGCCAGCAGTTCGGGACAGTTCTCTGGAAACACCATATATTTT.